The sequence of this TCR beta chain was determined in a study of human T cells and chemical hapten exposure. Study summary: Among samples, TCR yields varied mainly because of small differences in pooled library volume.

Notes on the study in general: Sensitizing with DPC caused no change in TCRs above 1 in 1000 frequency.

There are a few counts of this clonotype. Its target is not known. Unseparated into fractions, whole blood served as the source from which total RNA was extracted. Trimming cost V 1 base and J 2 bases; bases outside gene matches: 5. The germline gives CDR1 SEHNR, CDR2 FQNEAQ (reference sequence). This CDR3 is built from 17 residues. TCRdb called the 5' RACE reads again in MiXCR, with one record for every CDR3 protein. In the table there are tens of thousands of distinct CDR3 sequences, more than 7.5% of which are singletons. The sequence came from a male donor in good health. V is TRBV7-9 and J is TRBJ2-6; 7 positions match TRBD1. DNA for the CDR3: TGTGCCAGCAGCTTAGGTACAGGGGAGACTGGGGCCAACGTCCTGACTTTC. Encoded protein: CASSLGTGETGANVLTF.